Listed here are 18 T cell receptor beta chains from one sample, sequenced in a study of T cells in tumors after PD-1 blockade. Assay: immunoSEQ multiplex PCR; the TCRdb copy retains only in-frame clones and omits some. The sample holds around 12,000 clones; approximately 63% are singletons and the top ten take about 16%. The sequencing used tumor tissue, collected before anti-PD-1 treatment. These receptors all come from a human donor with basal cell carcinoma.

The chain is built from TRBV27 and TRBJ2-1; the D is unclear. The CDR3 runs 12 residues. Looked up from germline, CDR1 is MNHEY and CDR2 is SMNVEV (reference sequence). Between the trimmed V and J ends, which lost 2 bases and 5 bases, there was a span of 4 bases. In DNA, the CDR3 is TGTGCCAGCAGTTTACCAAACAATGAGCAGTTCTTC. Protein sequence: CASSLPNNEQFF.

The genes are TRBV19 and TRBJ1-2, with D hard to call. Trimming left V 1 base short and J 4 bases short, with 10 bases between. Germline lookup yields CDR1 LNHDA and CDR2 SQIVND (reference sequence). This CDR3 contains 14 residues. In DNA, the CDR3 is TGTGCCAGTAGTATAGGAAGAGGTGGCTATGGCTACACCTTC. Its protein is CASSIGRGGYGYTF.

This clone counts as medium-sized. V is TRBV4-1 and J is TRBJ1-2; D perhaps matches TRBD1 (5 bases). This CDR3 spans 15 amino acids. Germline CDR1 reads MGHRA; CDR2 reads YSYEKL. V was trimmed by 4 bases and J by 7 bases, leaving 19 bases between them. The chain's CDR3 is CASSPTSRDWGGYTF. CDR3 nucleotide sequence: TGCGCCAGCAGCCCTACCTCCAGGGATTGGGGTGGCTACACCTTC.

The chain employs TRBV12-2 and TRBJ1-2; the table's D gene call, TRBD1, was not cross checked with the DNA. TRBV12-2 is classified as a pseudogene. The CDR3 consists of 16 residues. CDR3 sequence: CASRLGDRRSNYGYTF. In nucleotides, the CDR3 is TGTGCAAGTCGCTTAGGGGACAGGCGATCTAACTATGGCTACACCTTC.

CDR3 residues: CASSPTPYNEQFF. CDR3 bases: TGTGCCAGCTCCCCGACTCCCTACAATGAGCAGTTCTTC. V and J are TRBV18 and TRBJ2-1; D unresolved. CDR1 is KGHSH and CDR2 is LQKENI in the germline V gene. The CDR3 is made up of 13 amino acids. V shed 6 bases and J shed 2 bases, with 8 bases lying between them.

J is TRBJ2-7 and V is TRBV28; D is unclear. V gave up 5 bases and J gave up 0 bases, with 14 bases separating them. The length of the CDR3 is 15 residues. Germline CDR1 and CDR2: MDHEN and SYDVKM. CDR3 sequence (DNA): TGTGCCAGCAGTATAGGCCTCAGCGTCTCCTACGAGCAGTACTTC. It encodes CASSIGLSVSYEQYF.

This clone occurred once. CDR3 residues: CASSQDQLAGGYTDTQYF. In DNA, the CDR3 is TGTGCCAGCAGCCAAGATCAACTAGCGGGAGGGTACACAGATACGCAGTATTTT. The chain recombines TRBV4-2 with TRBJ2-3, with 13 bases matching TRBD2. CDR1 and CDR2 (germline): LGHNA, YNFKEQ. J gave up 2 bases and V 0 bases, and 5 bases lay outside the gene matches. This CDR3 has 18 residues.

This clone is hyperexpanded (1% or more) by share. The CDR3 region has the DNA TGTGCCAGCAGAAAAGCCGGACAGGACTATGGCTACACCTTC. Translating gives CASRKAGQDYGYTF. This rearrangement joins TRBV6-5 to TRBJ1-2, with 7 bases lining up with TRBD1. Germline loops: CDR1 MNHEY, CDR2 SVGAGI. V shed 6 bases, J shed 3 bases, and the junction held 7 bases outside the gene matches. There are 14 residues in the CDR3.

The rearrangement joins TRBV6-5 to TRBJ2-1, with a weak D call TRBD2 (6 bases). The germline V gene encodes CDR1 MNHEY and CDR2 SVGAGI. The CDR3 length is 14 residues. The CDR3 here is CASIAEGSGNEQFF. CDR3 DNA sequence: TGTGCTTCAATAGCGGAGGGGAGCGGCAATGAGCAGTTCTTC.

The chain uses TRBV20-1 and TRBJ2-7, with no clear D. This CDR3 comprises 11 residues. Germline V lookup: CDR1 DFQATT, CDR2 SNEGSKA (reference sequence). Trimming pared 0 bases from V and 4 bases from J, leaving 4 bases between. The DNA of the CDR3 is TGCAGTGCTAGAGAAGTGTACGAGCAGTACTTC. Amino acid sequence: CSAREVYEQYF.

CDR3 loop: CASSIARGAYNEQFF. The CDR3 DNA is TGTGCCAGTAGTATAGCCCGGGGCGCCTACAATGAGCAGTTCTTC. The chain uses TRBV19 and TRBJ2-1; D tentatively reads TRBD1 or TRBD2 (5 bases each). Trimming took off 1 base at V and 2 bases at J, with 9 bases between the two ends. Germline V lookup: CDR1 LNHDA, CDR2 SQIVND (reference sequence). This CDR3 has 15 residues. Full variable domain (remainder filled in from reference TRBV19 and TRBJ2-1): DGGITQSPKYLFRKEGQNVTLSCEQNLNHDAMYWYRQDPGQGLRLIYYSQIVNDFQKGDIAEGYSVSREKKESFPLTVTSAQKNPTAFYLCASSIARGAYNEQFFGPGTRLTVL.

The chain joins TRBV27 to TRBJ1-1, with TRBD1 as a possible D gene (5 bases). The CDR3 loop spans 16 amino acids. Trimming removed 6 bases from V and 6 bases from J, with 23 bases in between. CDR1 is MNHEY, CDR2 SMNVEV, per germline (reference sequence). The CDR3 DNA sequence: TGTGCCAGCAGCCAAATCGCGGGCGGGGGAACTGCTGAAGCTTTCTTT. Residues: CASSQIAGGGTAEAFF.

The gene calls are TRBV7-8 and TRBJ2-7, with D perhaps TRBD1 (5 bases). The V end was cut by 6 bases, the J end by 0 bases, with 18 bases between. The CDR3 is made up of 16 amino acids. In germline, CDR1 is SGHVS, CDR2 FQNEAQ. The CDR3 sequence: CASSPPTAKSSYEQYF. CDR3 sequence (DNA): TGTGCCAGCAGTCCTCCGACAGCTAAGAGCTCCTACGAGCAGTACTTC.

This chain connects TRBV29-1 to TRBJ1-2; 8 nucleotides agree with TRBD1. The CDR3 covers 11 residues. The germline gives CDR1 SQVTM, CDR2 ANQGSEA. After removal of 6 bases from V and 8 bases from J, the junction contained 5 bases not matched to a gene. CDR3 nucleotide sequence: TGCAGCGTCCCAGGGGGCTTGGGCTACACCTTC. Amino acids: CSVPGGLGYTF.

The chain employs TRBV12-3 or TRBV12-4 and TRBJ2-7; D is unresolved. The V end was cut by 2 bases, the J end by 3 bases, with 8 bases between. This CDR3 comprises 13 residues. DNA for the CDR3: TGTGCCAGCAGTTTATCAGGCCACTACGAGCAGTACTTC. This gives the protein CASSLSGHYEQYF.

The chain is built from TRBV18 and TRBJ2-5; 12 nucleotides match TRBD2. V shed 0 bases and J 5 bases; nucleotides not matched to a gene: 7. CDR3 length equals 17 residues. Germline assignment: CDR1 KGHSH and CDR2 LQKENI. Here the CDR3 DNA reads TGTGCCAGCTCACCACCCGTACTAGCGGGAGGAATCGAGACCCAGTACTTC. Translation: CASSPPVLAGGIETQYF.

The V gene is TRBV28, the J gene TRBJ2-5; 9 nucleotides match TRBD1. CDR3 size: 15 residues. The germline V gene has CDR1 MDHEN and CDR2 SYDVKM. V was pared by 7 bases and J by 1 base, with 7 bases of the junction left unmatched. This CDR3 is CASNLRDRVQETQYF. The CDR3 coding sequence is TGTGCCAGCAACCTCCGGGACAGGGTCCAAGAGACCCAGTACTTC.

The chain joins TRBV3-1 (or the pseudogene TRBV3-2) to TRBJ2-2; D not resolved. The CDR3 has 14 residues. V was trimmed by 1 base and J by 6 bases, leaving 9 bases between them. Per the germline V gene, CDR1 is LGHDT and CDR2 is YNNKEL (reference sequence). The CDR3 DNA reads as TGTGCCAGCAGCCAAGTCCGTTTATCCGGGGAGCTGTTTTTT. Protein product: CASSQVRLSGELFF.